These T cell receptor beta chains were read from a single sample in a study of sequential checkpoint blockade in melanoma. This table comes from immunoSEQ multiplex PCR, and its TCRdb copy is limited to in-frame clones, with some not included. The data show around 9,000 clones, 25% to 30% seen once. The sample was tumor tissue (inferred from file names), taken from a patient given nivolumab and ipilimumab in sequence. These receptors were collected from a human donor with melanoma. CDR3s include the opening cysteine and the closing phenylalanine or tryptophan. Fields, in order: J gene, D gene, V gene, clone size, CDR3 DNA, CDR3 protein. The D gene is left open where the match is weak. Clone size, where shown, is once, few, many, or a class for clones that have expanded.

j_gene: TRBJ1-4
d_gene: .
v_gene: TRBV11-3
abundance: many
CDR3nt: TGTGCCAGCAGCTTAGGTCCCGGCGAAGAAAAACTGTTTTTT
CDR3aa: CASSLGPGEEKLFF

j_gene: TRBJ2-3
d_gene: .
v_gene: TRBV29-1
abundance: .
CDR3nt: TGCAGCGTTGAAGATATAGCCACAGACCGAGACACAGATACGCAGTATTTT
CDR3aa: CSVEDIATDRDTDTQYF

j_gene: TRBJ1-4
d_gene: .
v_gene: TRBV5-1
abundance: .
CDR3nt: TGCGCCAGCAGCTTGGTAGGGAGGGGGACTAATGAAAAACTGTTTTTT
CDR3aa: CASSLVGRGTNEKLFF

j_gene: TRBJ1-2
d_gene: .
v_gene: TRBV19
abundance: .
CDR3nt: TGTGCCAGTAGTATAGTCCACACAGACTCCTATGGCTACACCTTC
CDR3aa: CASSIVHTDSYGYTF

j_gene: TRBJ1-1
d_gene: .
v_gene: TRBV5-1
abundance: medium-sized
CDR3nt: TGCGCCAGCAGCCACCAAACAGCGAACACTGAAGCTTTCTTT
CDR3aa: CASSHQTANTEAFF

j_gene: TRBJ1-1
d_gene: .
v_gene: TRBV7-1
abundance: few
CDR3nt: TGTGCCAGCAGCTTTGGAGCTAACACTGAAGCTTTCTTT
CDR3aa: CASSFGANTEAFF

j_gene: TRBJ2-5
d_gene: TRBD1
v_gene: TRBV11-3
abundance: medium-sized
CDR3nt: TGTGCCAGCAGCAGGGGGGGGACAGGGGTGGAGACCCAGTACTTC
CDR3aa: CASSRGGTGVETQYF

j_gene: TRBJ1-2
d_gene: .
v_gene: TRBV15
abundance: medium-sized
CDR3nt: TGTGCCACCAGCTTTGGAGGGACTCCCTATGGCTACACCTTC
CDR3aa: CATSFGGTPYGYTF

j_gene: TRBJ2-5
d_gene: TRBD2
v_gene: TRBV28
abundance: few
CDR3nt: TGTGCCAGCCAGCGGGACTTTCAAGAGACCCAGTACTTC
CDR3aa: CASQRDFQETQYF

j_gene: TRBJ1-4
d_gene: .
v_gene: TRBV7-5
abundance: many
CDR3nt: TGTGCCAGCAGCCCTGATAGCAAAAATGAAAAACTGTTTTTT
CDR3aa: CASSPDSKNEKLFF

j_gene: TRBJ1-4
d_gene: TRBD1
v_gene: TRBV11-3
abundance: .
CDR3nt: TGTGCCAGCAGCCTTACCAGACAGGGTTTGGGTGAAAAACTGTTTTTT
CDR3aa: CASSLTRQGLGEKLFF

j_gene: TRBJ1-1
d_gene: .
v_gene: TRBV11-3
abundance: few
CDR3nt: TGTGCCAGCAGCTTGAGTCTGGGACCGAACACTGAAGCTTTCTTT
CDR3aa: CASSLSLGPNTEAFF

j_gene: TRBJ1-4
d_gene: TRBD1
v_gene: TRBV28
abundance: few
CDR3nt: TGTGCCGCCGGGACAGGGGGCGATGCGGAAAAACTGTTTTTT
CDR3aa: CAAGTGGDAEKLFF

j_gene: TRBJ1-5
d_gene: TRBD1
v_gene: TRBV28
abundance: few
CDR3nt: TGTGCCAGCAGTTCAGGGGGCGAACCTTTAAATCAGCCCCAGCATTTT
CDR3aa: CASSSGGEPLNQPQHF

j_gene: TRBJ1-1
d_gene: .
v_gene: TRBV7-2
abundance: many
CDR3nt: TGTGCCAGCAGCTTCTCCGGGAACACTGAAGCTTTCTTT
CDR3aa: CASSFSGNTEAFF

j_gene: TRBJ1-2
d_gene: .
v_gene: TRBV18
abundance: .
CDR3nt: TGTGCCAGCTCGATGGGGGGACAAACCTATGGCTACACCTTC
CDR3aa: CASSMGGQTYGYTF

j_gene: TRBJ2-7
d_gene: .
v_gene: TRBV28
abundance: .
CDR3nt: TGTGCCAGCAGTTTCTGGGAGATGCGGGAGCAGTACTTC
CDR3aa: CASSFWEMREQYF

j_gene: TRBJ1-2
d_gene: TRBD1
v_gene: TRBV28
abundance: few
CDR3nt: TGTGCCAGCAGTTTGACAGGGTATGGCTACACCTTC
CDR3aa: CASSLTGYGYTF

j_gene: TRBJ1-3
d_gene: TRBD1
v_gene: TRBV19
abundance: few
CDR3nt: TGTGCCAGTAGACAGGGGGCGGACGGAAACACCATATATTTT
CDR3aa: CASRQGADGNTIYF

j_gene: TRBJ2-2
d_gene: .
v_gene: TRBV11-3
abundance: many
CDR3nt: TGTGCCAGCAGCCCACGATCCCTAGGGGCCGGGGAGCTGTTTTTT
CDR3aa: CASSPRSLGAGELFF

j_gene: TRBJ2-1
d_gene: TRBD1
v_gene: TRBV12-5
abundance: few
CDR3nt: TGTGCCACCCGGGCCGACAGGGGCTCCTACAATGAGCAGTTCTTC
CDR3aa: CATRADRGSYNEQFF

j_gene: TRBJ1-6
d_gene: .
v_gene: TRBV11-3
abundance: .
CDR3nt: TGTGCCAGCAGCCCCAAGAGGGGGACTCCCATCCGGTCCCTCCACTTT
CDR3aa: CASSPKRGTPIRSLHF

j_gene: TRBJ1-3
d_gene: .
v_gene: TRBV6-8
abundance: .
CDR3nt: TGTGCCAGCAGCCTCGGTGGGGCCGGAAACACCATATATTTT
CDR3aa: CASSLGGAGNTIYF

j_gene: TRBJ2-1
d_gene: TRBD1
v_gene: TRBV12-5
abundance: .
CDR3nt: TGTGCTAGTGGTTTGGGAACCGGACAGGGAAGGAATGAGCAGTTCTTC
CDR3aa: CASGLGTGQGRNEQFF

j_gene: TRBJ2-1
d_gene: TRBD1
v_gene: TRBV19
abundance: .
CDR3nt: TGTGCCAGTATGCATGAGTTCGAGGGGACAGGGGATGACAATGAGCAGTTCTTC
CDR3aa: CASMHEFEGTGDDNEQFF

j_gene: TRBJ1-3
d_gene: .
v_gene: TRBV18
abundance: .
CDR3nt: TGTGCCAGCTCACCACCGGCGCGGGGAAACACCATATATTTT
CDR3aa: CASSPPARGNTIYF

j_gene: TRBJ1-5
d_gene: .
v_gene: TRBV6-8
abundance: .
CDR3nt: TGTGCCAGCAGTGTAACCCAGGGGTATCAGCCCCAGCATTTT
CDR3aa: CASSVTQGYQPQHF

j_gene: TRBJ1-1
d_gene: .
v_gene: TRBV29-1
abundance: .
CDR3nt: TGCAGCGTTTCCCCCGCAGGGATAAGGGCTGAAGCTTTCTTT
CDR3aa: CSVSPAGIRAEAFF

j_gene: TRBJ1-4
d_gene: TRBD1
v_gene: TRBV28
abundance: medium-sized
CDR3nt: TGTGCCAGCAGTTTACGGACAGGGGACGAAAAACTGTTTTTT
CDR3aa: CASSLRTGDEKLFF

j_gene: TRBJ1-1
d_gene: .
v_gene: TRBV7-8
abundance: few
CDR3nt: TGTGCCAGCAGCTTTGCAGTGAACACTGAAGCTTTCTTT
CDR3aa: CASSFAVNTEAFF

j_gene: TRBJ1-6
d_gene: .
v_gene: TRBV18
abundance: .
CDR3nt: TGTGCCAGCTCACCAGGAGGGGACGATTCACCCCTCCACTTT
CDR3aa: CASSPGGDDSPLHF

j_gene: TRBJ1-1
d_gene: TRBD1
v_gene: TRBV6-8
abundance: .
CDR3nt: TGTGCCATCATCCAGCCCCGGGACAGGGGTACTGAAGCTTTCTTT
CDR3aa: CAIIQPRDRGTEAFF

j_gene: TRBJ2-1
d_gene: .
v_gene: TRBV19
abundance: few
CDR3nt: TGTGCCAGCATACCGGGACCCGGGAAGGGTGAGCAGTTCTTC
CDR3aa: CASIPGPGKGEQFF

j_gene: TRBJ2-2
d_gene: TRBD1
v_gene: TRBV5-1
abundance: .
CDR3nt: TGCGCCAGCAGCCCCGGGACAGCGCTTATGAACACCGGGGAGCTGTTTTTT
CDR3aa: CASSPGTALMNTGELFF

j_gene: TRBJ2-5
d_gene: TRBD1
v_gene: TRBV11-3
abundance: many
CDR3nt: TGTGCCAGCAGCTCCGGGACAGGGAACCAAGAGACCCAGTACTTC
CDR3aa: CASSSGTGNQETQYF

j_gene: TRBJ2-1
d_gene: .
v_gene: TRBV11-3
abundance: few
CDR3nt: TGTGCCAGCAGCCAACGACCCCTAAGTTACAATGAGCAGTTCTTC
CDR3aa: CASSQRPLSYNEQFF

j_gene: TRBJ2-1
d_gene: TRBD1
v_gene: TRBV11-3
abundance: medium-sized
CDR3nt: TGTGCCAGCAGCGCCTTCCAGGGGGCCTACTCCTACAATGAGCAGTTCTTC
CDR3aa: CASSAFQGAYSYNEQFF

j_gene: TRBJ2-5
d_gene: TRBD2
v_gene: TRBV11-3
abundance: many
CDR3nt: TGTGCCAGCAGCTTAGGACTAGCGGACCAAGAGACCCAGTACTTC
CDR3aa: CASSLGLADQETQYF

j_gene: TRBJ2-2
d_gene: .
v_gene: TRBV6-8
abundance: many
CDR3nt: TGTGCCAGTAGGACAGCGAACACCGGGGAGCTGTTTTTT
CDR3aa: CASRTANTGELFF

j_gene: TRBJ1-6
d_gene: .
v_gene: TRBV6-8
abundance: many
CDR3nt: TGTGCCAGCTTAGCCCTGGGGACGCTCGGGAGGGGTAGGGCCCTCCACTTT
CDR3aa: CASLALGTLGRGRALHF

j_gene: TRBJ1-1
d_gene: .
v_gene: TRBV11-3
abundance: many
CDR3nt: TGTGCCAGCAGCTTGCTCCTGGGGCTCAGTGAAGCTTTCTTT
CDR3aa: CASSLLLGLSEAFF

j_gene: TRBJ1-3
d_gene: TRBD1
v_gene: TRBV18
abundance: .
CDR3nt: TGTGCCAGCTCACCTAATATCAACCGGGACAGGGGAGGCTCTGGAAACACCATATATTTT
CDR3aa: CASSPNINRDRGGSGNTIYF

j_gene: TRBJ2-7
d_gene: .
v_gene: TRBV7-8
abundance: few
CDR3nt: TGTGCCAGCAGCAAGGACAGCAATTACGAGCAGTACTTC
CDR3aa: CASSKDSNYEQYF

j_gene: TRBJ1-4
d_gene: TRBD1
v_gene: TRBV7-2
abundance: many
CDR3nt: TGTGCCAGCTGGACAGGGCCTAATGAAAAACTGTTTTTT
CDR3aa: CASWTGPNEKLFF

j_gene: TRBJ1-4
d_gene: TRBD1
v_gene: TRBV11-3
abundance: .
CDR3nt: TGTGCCAGCAGCTGGGGGAGGCGTCAAGGGGGCGAAAAACTGTTTTTT
CDR3aa: CASSWGRRQGGEKLFF

j_gene: TRBJ1-2
d_gene: .
v_gene: TRBV2
abundance: .
CDR3nt: TGTGCCAGCAGTGAAGGGAGAGGGAGAGGTTATGGCTACACCTTC
CDR3aa: CASSEGRGRGYGYTF

j_gene: TRBJ1-1
d_gene: .
v_gene: TRBV11-3
abundance: few
CDR3nt: TGTGCCAGCAGCTCCGGGAGGGCTGCTATTGAAGCTTTCTTT
CDR3aa: CASSSGRAAIEAFF

j_gene: TRBJ1-1
d_gene: .
v_gene: TRBV9
abundance: few
CDR3nt: TGTGCCAGCAGGCGACAACCGAACACTGAAGCTTTCTTT
CDR3aa: CASRRQPNTEAFF

j_gene: TRBJ1-1
d_gene: .
v_gene: TRBV5-1
abundance: .
CDR3nt: TGCGCCAGCAGCCCTAGGGGGAGCCGAACGGGTGAAGCTTTCTTT
CDR3aa: CASSPRGSRTGEAFF

j_gene: TRBJ2-1
d_gene: .
v_gene: TRBV11-3
abundance: .
CDR3nt: TGTGCCAGCAGCTTCAAGTCGCCCACCCTCGATGAGCAGTTCTTC
CDR3aa: CASSFKSPTLDEQFF